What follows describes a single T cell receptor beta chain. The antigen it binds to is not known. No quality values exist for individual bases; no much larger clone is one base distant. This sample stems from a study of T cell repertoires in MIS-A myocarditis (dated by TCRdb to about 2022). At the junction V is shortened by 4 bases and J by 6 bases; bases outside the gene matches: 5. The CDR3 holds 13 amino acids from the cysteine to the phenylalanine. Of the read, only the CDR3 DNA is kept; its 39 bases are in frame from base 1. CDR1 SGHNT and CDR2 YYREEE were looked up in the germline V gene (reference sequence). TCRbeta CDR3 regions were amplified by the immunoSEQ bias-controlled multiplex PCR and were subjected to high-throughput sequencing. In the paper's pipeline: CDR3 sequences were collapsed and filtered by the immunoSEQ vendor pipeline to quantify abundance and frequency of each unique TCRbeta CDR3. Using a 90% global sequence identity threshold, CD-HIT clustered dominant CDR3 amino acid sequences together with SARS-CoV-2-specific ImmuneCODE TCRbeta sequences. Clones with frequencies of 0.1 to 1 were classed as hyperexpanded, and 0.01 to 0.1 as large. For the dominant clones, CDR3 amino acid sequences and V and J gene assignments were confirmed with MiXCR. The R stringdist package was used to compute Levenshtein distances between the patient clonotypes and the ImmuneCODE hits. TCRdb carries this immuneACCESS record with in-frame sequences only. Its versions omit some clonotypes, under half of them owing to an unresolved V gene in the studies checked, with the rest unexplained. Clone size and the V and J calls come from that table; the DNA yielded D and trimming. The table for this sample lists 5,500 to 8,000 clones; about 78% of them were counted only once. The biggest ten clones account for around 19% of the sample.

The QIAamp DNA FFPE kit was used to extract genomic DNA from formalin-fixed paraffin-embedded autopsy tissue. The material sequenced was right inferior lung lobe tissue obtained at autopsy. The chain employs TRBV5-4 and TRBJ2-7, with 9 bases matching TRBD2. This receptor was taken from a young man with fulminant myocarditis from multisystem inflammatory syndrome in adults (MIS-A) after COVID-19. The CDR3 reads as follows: CASSGGLAGEQYF. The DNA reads TGTGCCAGCAGCGGGGGACTAGCTGGCGAGCAGTACTTC.